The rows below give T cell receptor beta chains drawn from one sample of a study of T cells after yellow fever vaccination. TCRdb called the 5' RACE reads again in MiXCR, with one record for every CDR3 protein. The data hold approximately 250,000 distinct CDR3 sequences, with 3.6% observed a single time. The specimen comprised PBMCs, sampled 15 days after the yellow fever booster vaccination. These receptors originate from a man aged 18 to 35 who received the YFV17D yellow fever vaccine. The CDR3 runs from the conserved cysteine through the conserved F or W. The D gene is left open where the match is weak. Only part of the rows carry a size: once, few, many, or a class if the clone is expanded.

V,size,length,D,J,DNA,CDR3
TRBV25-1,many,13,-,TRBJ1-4,TGTGCCAGCAGGGACATGGGTACTGAAAAACTGTTTTTT,CASRDMGTEKLFF
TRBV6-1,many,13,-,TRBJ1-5,TGTGCCAGCAGCAGGGCATGGTATCAGCCCCAGCATTTT,CASSRAWYQPQHF
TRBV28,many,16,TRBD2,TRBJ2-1,TGTGCCAGCAGTTTCGTAATAGCGGGGGGGAACAATGAGCAGTTCTTC,CASSFVIAGGNNEQFF
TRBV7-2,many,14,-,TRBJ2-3,TGTGCCAGCATGATCGCCAGCGGCACAGATACGCAGTATTTT,CASMIASGTDTQYF
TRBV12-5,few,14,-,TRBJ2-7,TGTGCTAGTGGTCTAGAAACAGGGTCCTACGAGCAGTACTTC,CASGLETGSYEQYF
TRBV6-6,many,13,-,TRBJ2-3,TGTGCCAGCAGTTACGGCCAGCCAGATACGCAGTATTTT,CASSYGQPDTQYF
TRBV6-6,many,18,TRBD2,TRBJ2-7,TGTGCCAGCAGTCCGCGAACCGGGACTAGCGGGGCCTTATACGAGCAGTACTTC,CASSPRTGTSGALYEQYF
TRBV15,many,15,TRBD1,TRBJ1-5,TGTGCCACCAGCATGGACAGGGGAGGGAATCAGCCCCAGCATTTT,CATSMDRGGNQPQHF
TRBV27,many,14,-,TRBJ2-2,TGTGCGACCGGCTGGGGGTCGAGCACCGGGGAGCTGTTTTTT,CATGWGSSTGELFF
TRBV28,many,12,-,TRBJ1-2,TGTGCCATCGCGGATTTTGTGTCTGGCTACACCTTC,CAIADFVSGYTF
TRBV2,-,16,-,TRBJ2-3,TGTGCCAGCAGTGGGGGGCGGTGGGGGGACGAAGATACGCAGTATTTT,CASSGGRWGDEDTQYF
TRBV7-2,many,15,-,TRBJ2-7,TGTGCCAGCAGCTTAGGGGGGACGGACACCTACGAGCAGTACTTC,CASSLGGTDTYEQYF
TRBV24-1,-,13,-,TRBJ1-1,TGTGCCACCAGTGCACCTGGGGGTTCTGAAGCTTTCTTT,CATSAPGGSEAFF
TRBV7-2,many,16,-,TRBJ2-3,TGTGCCAGCAGCCGCGGGTCCCGCGGATTCAAAGATACGCAGTATTTT,CASSRGSRGFKDTQYF
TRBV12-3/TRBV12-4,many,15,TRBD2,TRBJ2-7,TGTGCCAGCAGGACCTTCCCGGGACTAGCGGACGAGCAGTACTTC,CASRTFPGLADEQYF
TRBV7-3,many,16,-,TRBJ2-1,TGTGCCAGCAGCTTATTAGGAATCCAGGGTTACAATGAGCAGTTCTTC,CASSLLGIQGYNEQFF